The clone carrying this T cell receptor (beta chain) was counted a single time. Treatment denoted: oral pan-JAK inhibitor, 5-10 mg twice daily. Once RNA had been extracted, it was reverse transcribed into cDNA to act as the sequencing template. Using immunoSEQ multiplex PCR, the repertoire was profiled, and TCRdb retains in-frame clones only, with some absent. Of roughly 250,000 clones listed, over 45% were seen once; the top ten hold about 0.88%. The data were obtained in a study of CD8+ T cells in alopecia areata. The material sequenced was CD4+ T cells sorted from blood, taken around week 54, from a patient treated with tofacitinib. This sequence originates from a human donor with alopecia areata.

CDR3 sequence reads: CASRGLAYNEQFF. Here the CDR3 DNA reads TGCGCCAGCAGGGGACTAGCCTACAATGAGCAGTTCTTC. J is TRBJ2-1 and V is TRBV4-1; TRBD2 aligns across 8 bases. V shed 6 bases, J shed 2 bases, and the junction held 0 bases outside the gene matches. Germline V gene sequence: CDR1 MGHRA, CDR2 YSYEKL. The CDR3 totals 13 residues.